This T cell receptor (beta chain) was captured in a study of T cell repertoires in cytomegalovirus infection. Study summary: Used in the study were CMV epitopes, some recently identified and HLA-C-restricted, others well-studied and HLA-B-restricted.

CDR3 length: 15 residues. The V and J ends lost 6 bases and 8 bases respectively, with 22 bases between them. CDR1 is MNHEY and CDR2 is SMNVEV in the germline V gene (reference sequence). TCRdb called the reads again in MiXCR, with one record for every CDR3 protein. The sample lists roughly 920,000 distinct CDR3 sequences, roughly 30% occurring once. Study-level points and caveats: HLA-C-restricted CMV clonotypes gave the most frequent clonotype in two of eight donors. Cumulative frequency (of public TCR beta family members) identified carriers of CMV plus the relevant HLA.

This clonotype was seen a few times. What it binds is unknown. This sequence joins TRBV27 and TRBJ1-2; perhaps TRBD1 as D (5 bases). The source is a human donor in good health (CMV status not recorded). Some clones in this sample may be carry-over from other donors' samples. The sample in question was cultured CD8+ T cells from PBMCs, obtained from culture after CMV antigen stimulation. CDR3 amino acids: CASSQTPGGGGGYTF. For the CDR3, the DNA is TGTGCCAGCAGCCAAACCCCTGGGGGGGGAGGCGGCTACACCTTC.